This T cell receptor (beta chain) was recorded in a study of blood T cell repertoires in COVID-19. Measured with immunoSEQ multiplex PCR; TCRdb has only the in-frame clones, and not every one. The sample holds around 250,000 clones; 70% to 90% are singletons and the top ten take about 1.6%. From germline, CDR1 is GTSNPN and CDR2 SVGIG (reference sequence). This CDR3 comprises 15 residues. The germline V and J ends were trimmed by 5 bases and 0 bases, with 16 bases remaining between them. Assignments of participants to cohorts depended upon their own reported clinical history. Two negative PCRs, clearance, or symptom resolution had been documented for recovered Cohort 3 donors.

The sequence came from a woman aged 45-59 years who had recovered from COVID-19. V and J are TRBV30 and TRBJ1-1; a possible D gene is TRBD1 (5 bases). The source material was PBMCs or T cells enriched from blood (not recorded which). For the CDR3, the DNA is TGTGCCTGGCAGGGATATAACATTTTGAACACTGAAGCTTTCTTT. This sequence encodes CAWQGYNILNTEAFF.